This TCR beta chain was retrieved from a study of T cell changes during pregnancy in multiple sclerosis. The method was immunoSEQ multiplex PCR; TCRdb's version includes in-frame clones alone and lacks a portion of them. The table has under 85,000 clones, more than 75% seen once. CDR3 length: 14 amino acids. Per germline, CDR1 SGHVS and CDR2 FQNEAQ. Trimming pared 6 bases from V and 0 bases from J, leaving 12 bases between. The specimen was peripheral blood, collected in the third trimester of pregnancy. This chain joins TRBV7-8 and TRBJ2-7; tentative D call: TRBD1 (5 bases). This clonotype originated in a female donor in good health, enrolled as a control in a pregnancy study. The CDR3 reads CASRLDTISYEQYF. The CDR3 region has the DNA TGTGCCAGCAGGTTGGACACGATCTCCTACGAGCAGTACTTC.